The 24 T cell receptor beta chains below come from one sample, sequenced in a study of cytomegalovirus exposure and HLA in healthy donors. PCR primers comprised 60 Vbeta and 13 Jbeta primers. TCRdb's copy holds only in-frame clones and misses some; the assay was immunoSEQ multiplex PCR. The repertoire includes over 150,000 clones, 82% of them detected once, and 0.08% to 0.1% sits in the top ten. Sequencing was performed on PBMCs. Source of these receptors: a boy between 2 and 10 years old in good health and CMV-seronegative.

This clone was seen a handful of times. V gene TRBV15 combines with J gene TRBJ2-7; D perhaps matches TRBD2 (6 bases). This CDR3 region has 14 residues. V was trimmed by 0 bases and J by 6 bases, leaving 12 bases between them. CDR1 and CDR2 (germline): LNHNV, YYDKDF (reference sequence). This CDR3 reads CATSRDLVGGEQYF. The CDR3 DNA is TGTGCCACCAGCAGAGACCTCGTGGGGGGCGAGCAGTACTTC.

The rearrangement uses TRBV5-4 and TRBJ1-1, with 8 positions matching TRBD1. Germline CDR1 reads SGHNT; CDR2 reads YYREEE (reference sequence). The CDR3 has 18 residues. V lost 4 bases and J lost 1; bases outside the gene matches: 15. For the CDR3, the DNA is TGTGCCAGCAGCCTTTACAGGGGGGGACGGCTAGAGAACACTGAAGCTTTCTTT. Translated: CASSLYRGGRLENTEAFF.

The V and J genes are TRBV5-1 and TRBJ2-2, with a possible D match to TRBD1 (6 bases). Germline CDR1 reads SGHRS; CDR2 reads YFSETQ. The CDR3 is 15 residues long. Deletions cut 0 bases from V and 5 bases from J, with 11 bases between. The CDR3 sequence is CASSLVTGITGELFF. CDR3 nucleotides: TGCGCCAGCAGCTTGGTCACAGGGATAACCGGGGAGCTGTTTTTT.

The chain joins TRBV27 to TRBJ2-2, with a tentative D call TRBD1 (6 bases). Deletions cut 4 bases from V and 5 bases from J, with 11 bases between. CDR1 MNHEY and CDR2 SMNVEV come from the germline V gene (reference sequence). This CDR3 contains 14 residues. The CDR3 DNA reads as TGTGCCAGCAGTTCCATACAGGGAACCGGGGAGCTGTTTTTT. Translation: CASSSIQGTGELFF.

CDR3: CAGAQGSYGYTF. Here the CDR3 DNA reads TGTGCCGGTGCACAGGGGTCCTATGGCTACACCTTC. The chain employs TRBV2 and TRBJ1-2; 7 nucleotides match TRBD1. The length of the CDR3 is 12 residues. Germline CDR1 and CDR2: SNHLY and FYNNEI. With V trimmed by 11 bases and J by 4 bases, 7 bases remained unmatched.

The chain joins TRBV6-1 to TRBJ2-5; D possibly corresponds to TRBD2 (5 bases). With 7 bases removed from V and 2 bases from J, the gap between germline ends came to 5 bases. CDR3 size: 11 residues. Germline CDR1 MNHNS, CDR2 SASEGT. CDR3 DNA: TGTGCCAGCACGGGACAAGAGACCCAGTACTTC. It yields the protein CASTGQETQYF.

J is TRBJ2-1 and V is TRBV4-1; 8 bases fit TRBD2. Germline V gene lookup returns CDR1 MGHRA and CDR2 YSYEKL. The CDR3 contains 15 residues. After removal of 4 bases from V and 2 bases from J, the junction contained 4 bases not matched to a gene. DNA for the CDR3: TGCGCCAGCAGCCCGGGGGGGGCCCCCTACAATGAGCAGTTCTTC. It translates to CASSPGGAPYNEQFF.

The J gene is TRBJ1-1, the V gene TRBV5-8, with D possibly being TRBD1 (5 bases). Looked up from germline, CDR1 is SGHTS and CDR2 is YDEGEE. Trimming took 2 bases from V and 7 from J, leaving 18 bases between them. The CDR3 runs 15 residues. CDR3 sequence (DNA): TGTGCCAGCAGCTTTTTCCGGGGGGAGAAGTATGAAGCTTTCTTT. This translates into CASSFFRGEKYEAFF.

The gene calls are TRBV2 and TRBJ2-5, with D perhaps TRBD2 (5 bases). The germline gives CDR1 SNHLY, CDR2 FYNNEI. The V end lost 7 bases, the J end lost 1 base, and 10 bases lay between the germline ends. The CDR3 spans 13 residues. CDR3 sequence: CASTLEAQETQYF. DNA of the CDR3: TGTGCCAGCACCCTGGAGGCCCAAGAGACCCAGTACTTC.

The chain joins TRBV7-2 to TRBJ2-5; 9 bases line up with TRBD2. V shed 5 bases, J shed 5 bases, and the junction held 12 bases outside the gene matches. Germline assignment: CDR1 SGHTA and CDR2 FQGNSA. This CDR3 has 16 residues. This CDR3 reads CASSPIQAGGTETQYF. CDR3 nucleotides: TGTGCCAGCAGCCCCATCCAGGCGGGGGGGACTGAGACCCAGTACTTC. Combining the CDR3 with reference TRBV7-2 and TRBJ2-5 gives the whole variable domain GAGVSQSPSNKVTEKGKDVELRCDPISGHTALYWYRQSLGQGLEFLIYFQGNSAPDKSGLPSDRFSAERTGGSVSTLTIQRTQQEDSAVYLCASSPIQAGGTETQYFGPGTRLLVL.

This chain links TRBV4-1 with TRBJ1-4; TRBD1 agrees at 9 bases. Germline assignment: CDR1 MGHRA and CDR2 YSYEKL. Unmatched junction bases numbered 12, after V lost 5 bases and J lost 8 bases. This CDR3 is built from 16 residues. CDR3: CASSTQLRTGEEKLFF. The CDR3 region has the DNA TGCGCCAGCAGCACCCAATTAAGGACAGGGGAGGAAAAACTGTTTTTT.

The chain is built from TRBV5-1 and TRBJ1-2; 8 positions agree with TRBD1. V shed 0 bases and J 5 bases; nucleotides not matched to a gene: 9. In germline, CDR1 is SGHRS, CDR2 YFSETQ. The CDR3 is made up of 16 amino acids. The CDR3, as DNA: TGCGCCAGCAGCTTGGGACAGGGGACACTTCCATATGGCTACACCTTC. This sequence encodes CASSLGQGTLPYGYTF.

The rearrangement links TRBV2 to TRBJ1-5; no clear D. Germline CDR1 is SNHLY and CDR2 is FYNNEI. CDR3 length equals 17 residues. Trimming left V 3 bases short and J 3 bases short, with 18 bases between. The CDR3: CASSEAVSEINNQPQHF. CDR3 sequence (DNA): TGTGCCAGCAGTGAGGCGGTCAGCGAGATTAACAATCAGCCCCAGCATTTT.

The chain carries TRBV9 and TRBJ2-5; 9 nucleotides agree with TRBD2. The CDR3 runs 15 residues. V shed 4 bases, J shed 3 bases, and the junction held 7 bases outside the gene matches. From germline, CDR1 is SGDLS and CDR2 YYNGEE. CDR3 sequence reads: CASSPGTSPEETQYF. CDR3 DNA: TGTGCCAGCAGCCCTGGGACTAGCCCAGAAGAGACCCAGTACTTC.

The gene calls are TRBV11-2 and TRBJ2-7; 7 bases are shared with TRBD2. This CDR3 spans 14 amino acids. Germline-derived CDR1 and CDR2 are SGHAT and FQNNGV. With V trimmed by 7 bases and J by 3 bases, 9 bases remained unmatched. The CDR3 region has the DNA TGTGCCAGCACCTCTATGGGGGGGGTCTACGAGCAGTACTTC. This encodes CASTSMGGVYEQYF.

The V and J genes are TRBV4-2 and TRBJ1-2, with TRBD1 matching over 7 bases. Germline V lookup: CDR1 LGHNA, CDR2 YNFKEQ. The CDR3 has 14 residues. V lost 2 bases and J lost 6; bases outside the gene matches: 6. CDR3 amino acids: CASSQSTGEDGYTF. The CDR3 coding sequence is TGTGCCAGCAGCCAATCCACAGGGGAGGATGGCTACACCTTC.

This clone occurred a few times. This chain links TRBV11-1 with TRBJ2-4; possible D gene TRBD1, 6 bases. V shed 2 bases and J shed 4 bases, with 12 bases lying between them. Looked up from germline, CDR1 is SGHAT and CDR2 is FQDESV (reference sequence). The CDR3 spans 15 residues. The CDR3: CASSLNGRGKNIQYF. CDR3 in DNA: TGTGCCAGCAGCTTAAACGGCAGGGGAAAAAACATTCAGTACTTC.

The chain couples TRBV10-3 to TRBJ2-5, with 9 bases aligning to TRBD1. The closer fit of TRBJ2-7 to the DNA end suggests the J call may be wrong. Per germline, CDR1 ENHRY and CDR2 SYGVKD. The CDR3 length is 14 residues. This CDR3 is CAISRDREPYEQYF. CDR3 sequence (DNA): TGTGCCATCTCGCGGGACAGGGAGCCGTACGAGCAGTACTTC.

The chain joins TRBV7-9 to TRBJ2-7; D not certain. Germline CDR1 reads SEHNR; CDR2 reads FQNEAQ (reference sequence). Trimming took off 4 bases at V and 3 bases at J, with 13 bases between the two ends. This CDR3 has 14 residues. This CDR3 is CASSSTGLGYEQYF. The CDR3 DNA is TGTGCCAGCAGCTCGACGGGTCTGGGCTACGAGCAGTACTTC.

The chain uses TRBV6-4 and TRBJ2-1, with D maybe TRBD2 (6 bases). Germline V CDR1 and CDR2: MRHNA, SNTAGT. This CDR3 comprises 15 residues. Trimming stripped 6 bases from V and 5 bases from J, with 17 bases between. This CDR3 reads CASSVFMGGNNEQFF. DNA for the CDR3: TGTGCCAGCAGCGTCTTTATGGGGGGAAACAATGAGCAGTTCTTC.

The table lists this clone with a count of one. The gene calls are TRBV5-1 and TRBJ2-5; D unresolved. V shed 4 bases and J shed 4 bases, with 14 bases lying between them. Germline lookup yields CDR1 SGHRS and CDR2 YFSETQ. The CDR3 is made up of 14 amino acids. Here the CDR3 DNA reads TGCGCCAGCAGCCTGGACCCTAACGGAGAGACCCAGTACTTC. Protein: CASSLDPNGETQYF.

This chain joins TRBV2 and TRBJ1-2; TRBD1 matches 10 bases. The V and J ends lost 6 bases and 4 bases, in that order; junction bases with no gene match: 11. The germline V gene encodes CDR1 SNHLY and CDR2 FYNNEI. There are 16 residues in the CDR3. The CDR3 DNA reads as TGTGCCAGCAGCGAGGACAGGGGGTCACTTTTCTATGGCTACACCTTC. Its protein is CASSEDRGSLFYGYTF.

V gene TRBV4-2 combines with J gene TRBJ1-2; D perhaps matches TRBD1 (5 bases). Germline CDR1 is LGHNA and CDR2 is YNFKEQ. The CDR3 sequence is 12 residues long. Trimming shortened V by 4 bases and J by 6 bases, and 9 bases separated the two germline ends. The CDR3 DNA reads TGTGCCAGCAGCCCGGGGGTCGATGGCTACACCTTC. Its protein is CASSPGVDGYTF.

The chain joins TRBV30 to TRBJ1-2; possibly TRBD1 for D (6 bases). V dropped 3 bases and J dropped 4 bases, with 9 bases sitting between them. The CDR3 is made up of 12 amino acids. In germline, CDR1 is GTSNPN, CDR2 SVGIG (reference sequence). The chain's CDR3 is CAWRRGGYGYTF. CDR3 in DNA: TGTGCCTGGAGGAGAGGGGGCTATGGCTACACCTTC.